This record covers a single T cell receptor beta chain. The data originate from a study of blood T cell repertoires in COVID-19. Across the whole study: Acute-phase and convalescent COVID-19 samples originated in the United States, Italy and Spain. Nucleic acid was either cDNA or gDNA, and it came from T cells, B-cell-depleted T cells, or PBMCs.

The CDR3 has 15 amino acids. Trimming removed 5 bases from V and 0 bases from J; junction bases left unmatched: 6. Germline V gene lookup returns CDR1 SEHNR and CDR2 FQNEAQ (reference sequence). Donors were grouped by their self-reported clinical history. Original handling: Amplification of reference gene primers was used by the study to estimate nucleated cell counts. The table came from immunoSEQ multiplex PCR; TCRdb's copy has only in-frame clones and leaves some out. That table furnishes V, J and clone size, whereas the DNA furnished D and trimming. The sample contains a few hundred thousand clones, around 87% of which appear only once.

The rearrangement links TRBV7-9 to TRBJ1-1; TRBD1 aligns across 7 bases. The receptor was derived from a man aged 40-49 years in a cohort exposed to, infected with or recovered from COVID-19 (not recorded which). Material: PBMCs or T cells enriched from blood (not recorded which). The CDR3 loop is CASSTRQGMNTEAFF. Written as DNA, the CDR3 is TGTGCCAGCAGCACTCGACAGGGAATGAACACTGAAGCTTTCTTT.